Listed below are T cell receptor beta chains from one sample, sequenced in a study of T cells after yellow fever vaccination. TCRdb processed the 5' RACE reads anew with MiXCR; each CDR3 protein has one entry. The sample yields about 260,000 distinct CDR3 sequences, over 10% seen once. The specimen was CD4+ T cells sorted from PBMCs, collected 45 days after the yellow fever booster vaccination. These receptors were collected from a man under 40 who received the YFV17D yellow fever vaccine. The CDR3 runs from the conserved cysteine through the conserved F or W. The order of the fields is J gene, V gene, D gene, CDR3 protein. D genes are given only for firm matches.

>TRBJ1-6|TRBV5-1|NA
CASSPGHSPLHF
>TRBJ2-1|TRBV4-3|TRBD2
CASSPSLSGGSYNEQFF
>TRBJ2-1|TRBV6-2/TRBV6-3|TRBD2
CASSSTSGRGPFF
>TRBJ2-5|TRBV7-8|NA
CASSRTGQGQTQYF
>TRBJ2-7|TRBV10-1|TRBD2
CASSRGSGRGEQYF
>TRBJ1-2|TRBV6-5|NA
CASSLRSSQGRHGYTF
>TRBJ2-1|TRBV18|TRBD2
CASSSLGGGGNNEQFF
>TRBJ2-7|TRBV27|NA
CASSSWDLGEQYF
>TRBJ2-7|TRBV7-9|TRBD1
CASSGLGTGSYEQYF
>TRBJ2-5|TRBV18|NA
CASSLGQTQETQYF
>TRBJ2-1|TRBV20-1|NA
CSAIEDYNEQFF
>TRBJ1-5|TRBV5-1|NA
CASSPDGVGNQPQHF
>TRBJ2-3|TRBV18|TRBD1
CASSPRQGKSTDTQYF
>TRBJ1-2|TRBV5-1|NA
CASRDLYGYTF
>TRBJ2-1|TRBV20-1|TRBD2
CSARPGGRLDYNEQFF
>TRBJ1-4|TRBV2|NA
CASIGDITTNEKLFF
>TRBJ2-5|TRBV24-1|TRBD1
CATTTGVEETQYF
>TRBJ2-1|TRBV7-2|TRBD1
CASSYSRTGTYNEQFF
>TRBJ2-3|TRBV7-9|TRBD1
CASSMDRGTDTQYF
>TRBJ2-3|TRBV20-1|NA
CSAEGPRRLTDTQYF
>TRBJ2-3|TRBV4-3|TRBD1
CASSQGNRGDHNQGTQYF
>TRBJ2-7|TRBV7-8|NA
CASSLSDGRQFSPYEQYF
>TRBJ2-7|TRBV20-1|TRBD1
CSARWTGLDEQYF
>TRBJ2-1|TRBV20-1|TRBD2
CSARGLAGAVEQFF
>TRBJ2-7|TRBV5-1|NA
CASSLGGGKFYEQYF
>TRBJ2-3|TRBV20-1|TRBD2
CSARIAAGDGDTQYF
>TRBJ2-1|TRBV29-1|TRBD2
CSVGTSGRGAYNEQFF
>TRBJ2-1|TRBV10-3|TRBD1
CAISESGDRGLFEFF
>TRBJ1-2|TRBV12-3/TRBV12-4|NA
CASSTLRGAHF
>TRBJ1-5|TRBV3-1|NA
CASSQYKDQPQHF
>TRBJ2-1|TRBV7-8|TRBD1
CASSIPGTGSNEQFF
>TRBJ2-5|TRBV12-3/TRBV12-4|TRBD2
CACSPRGGGGPGGETQYF
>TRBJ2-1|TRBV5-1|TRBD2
CASSLTLTSGTYNEQFF
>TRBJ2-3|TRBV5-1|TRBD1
CASKSGTGNLQTQYF
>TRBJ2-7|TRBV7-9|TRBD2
CASSSRLGLAGVHEQYF
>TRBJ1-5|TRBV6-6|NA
CASSELGFQPQHF
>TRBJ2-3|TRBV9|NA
CASSVAFQADTQYF
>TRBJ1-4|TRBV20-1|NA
CSARKARITATNEKLFF
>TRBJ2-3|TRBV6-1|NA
CASSLLGTDQSTDTQYF
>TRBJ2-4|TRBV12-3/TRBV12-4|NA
CASSGGIWVSKNIQYF
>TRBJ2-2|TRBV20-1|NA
CSATNRDTGELFF
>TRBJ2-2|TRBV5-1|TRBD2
CASSPGLAGHNTGELFF
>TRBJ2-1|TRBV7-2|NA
CASSLGANQFF
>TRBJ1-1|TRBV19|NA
CASKGAWSTEAFF
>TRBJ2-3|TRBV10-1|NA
CASSEPTRGEDTQYF
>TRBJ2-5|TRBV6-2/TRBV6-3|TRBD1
CASSYSRRLTGETQYF
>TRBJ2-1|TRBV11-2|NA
CASSLEGFGEQFF